Included here is one T cell receptor (beta chain) sequence, with context. The repertoire was sequenced with immunoSEQ multiplex PCR; TCRdb's copy has only in-frame clones and lacks some. The data show under 350,000 clones, about 89% seen once. This sample is drawn from a study of blood T cell repertoires in COVID-19. The sequence derives from a man between 40 and 49 years old with acute or convalescent COVID-19. The sequenced material came from peripheral blood.

CDR3 DNA: TGTGCCAGCCGTCGGGACTACCTCTCTGGAAACACCATATATTTT. Its translation: CASRRDYLSGNTIYF. The chain links TRBV2 to TRBJ1-3, with D perhaps TRBD1 (5 bases). The CDR3 has 15 amino acids. Per the germline V gene, CDR1 is SNHLY and CDR2 is FYNNEI. V dropped 8 bases and J dropped 0 bases, with 14 bases sitting between them.